The 13 T cell receptor beta chains listed next were all sequenced from one sample in a study of cytomegalovirus exposure and HLA in healthy donors. Researchers ran the PCR with 60 Vbeta and 13 Jbeta primers. Profiled with immunoSEQ multiplex PCR; TCRdb holds only in-frame clones, not every one. The profile covers 150,000 to 200,000 clones, with about three quarters appearing a single time and about 10% taken by the ten largest. The sample was PBMCs. The origin of the receptors is a man aged 25 to 40 in good health and CMV-seropositive.

The V gene is TRBV2, the J gene TRBJ1-4; TRBD1 agrees at 10 bases. Per the germline V gene, CDR1 is SNHLY and CDR2 is FYNNEI. Trimming removed 5 bases from V and 6 bases from J; junction bases left unmatched: 9. This CDR3 is built from 16 residues. The CDR3 protein is CASSRSMDRGDEKLFF. In DNA form, the CDR3 reads TGTGCCAGCAGTCGCTCAATGGACAGGGGGGATGAAAAACTGTTTTTT.

The J gene is TRBJ2-3, the V gene TRBV13; 9 positions agree with TRBD2. This CDR3 is built from 16 residues. The V gene's germline CDR1 is PRHDT and CDR2 FYEKMQ (reference sequence). Germline trimming cut 3 bases from V and 0 bases from J; bases unmatched to any gene: 4. CDR3 coding DNA: TGTGCCAGCAGCTTGAGCGCGGGAGGGAGCACAGATACGCAGTATTTT. Amino acids: CASSLSAGGSTDTQYF.

The table lists this clone with a few counts. J is TRBJ2-5 and V is TRBV28, with TRBD1 identical over 10 bases. CDR3 length equals 15 residues. Trimming cost V 6 bases and J 2 bases; bases outside gene matches: 6. Germline V gene sequence: CDR1 MDHEN, CDR2 SYDVKM. The CDR3 here is CASRPGTGVQETQYF. CDR3 DNA sequence: TGTGCCAGCAGGCCCGGGACAGGGGTTCAAGAGACCCAGTACTTC. Filled out from reference TRBV28 and TRBJ2-5, the complete variable domain reads DVKVTQSSRYLVKRTGEKVFLECVQDMDHENMFWYRQDPGLGLRLIYFSYDVKMKEKGDIPEGYSVSREKKERFSLILESASTNQTSMYLCASRPGTGVQETQYFGPGTRLLVL.

This chain uses TRBV5-1 with TRBJ2-7; 7 bases are a match to TRBD1. CDR1 is SGHRS and CDR2 is YFSETQ in the germline V gene. The CDR3 is 17 amino acids. The V gene end was trimmed by 5 bases and the J gene end by 0 bases; junction bases not matched to a gene: 14. Here the CDR3 DNA reads TGCGCCAGCAGTAGGGGACAGCTCCGCTGGGGCTCCTACGAGCAGTACTTC. It encodes CASSRGQLRWGSYEQYF.

V and J are TRBV6-5 and TRBJ2-7; 10 bases agree with TRBD2. V dropped 0 bases and J dropped 4; count of bases not matched to a gene: 6. Per germline, CDR1 MNHEY and CDR2 SVGAGI. CDR3 length: 16 amino acids. Written as DNA, the CDR3 is TGTGCCAGCAGTTACTCCCGACTAGCGGGTCTGTACGAGCAGTACTTC. It is translated as CASSYSRLAGLYEQYF.

This clone was seen a single time. The chain uses TRBV19 and TRBJ2-7, with a tentative D call TRBD1 (5 bases). V lost 0 bases and J 3 bases, leaving 12 bases between the germline ends. Per germline, CDR1 LNHDA and CDR2 SQIVND (reference sequence). This CDR3 contains 15 residues. In DNA form, the CDR3 reads TGTGCCAGTAGTATAGATATACAGGCGCTCTACGAGCAGTACTTC. This sequence encodes CASSIDIQALYEQYF.

The chain links TRBV7-9 to TRBJ2-7; 7 positions agree with TRBD1. V was clipped by 5 bases and J by 2 bases; unmatched bases: 3. Germline V gives CDR1 SEHNR, CDR2 FQNEAQ (reference sequence). The CDR3 extends over 13 amino acids. The CDR3 loop reads CASSDRAPYEQYF. The CDR3 DNA is TGTGCCAGCAGCGACAGGGCCCCCTACGAGCAGTACTTC.

The rearrangement uses TRBV4-1 and TRBJ2-1, with a possible D match to TRBD2 (6 bases). The V gene's germline CDR1 is MGHRA and CDR2 YSYEKL. V lost 0 bases and J 12 bases, leaving 9 bases between the germline ends. This CDR3 comprises 12 residues. The CDR3 sequence is CASSQEGGTQFF. Written as DNA, the CDR3 is TGCGCCAGCAGCCAAGAGGGGGGAACGCAGTTCTTC.

A single count supports this clone. The chain joins TRBV5-1 to TRBJ2-1; TRBD2 might be the D (6 bases). This CDR3 is 11 amino acids long. Germline-derived CDR1 and CDR2 are SGHRS and YFSETQ. Trimming took 4 bases from V and 10 from J, leaving 9 bases between them. CDR3 DNA sequence: TGCGCCAGCAGCCGGGGACTCGAGCAGTTCTTC. This encodes CASSRGLEQFF.

V and J are TRBV2 and TRBJ2-1; 10 bases map to TRBD1. Germline V gives CDR1 SNHLY, CDR2 FYNNEI. The ends lost 3 bases at V and 7 bases at J; junction bases unmatched: 6. CDR3 length: 15 amino acids. The CDR3: CASSEGTGDLNEQFF. The CDR3 DNA sequence: TGTGCCAGCAGTGAGGGGACAGGGGATCTGAATGAGCAGTTCTTC.

V is TRBV7-9 and J is TRBJ1-3; tentative D call: TRBD1 (5 bases). The CDR3 loop spans 17 amino acids. CDR1 is SEHNR, CDR2 FQNEAQ, per germline (reference sequence). Trimming left V 5 bases short and J 4 bases short, with 21 bases between. CDR3 sequence reads: CASSPDPRQGLGNTIYF. CDR3 sequence (DNA): TGTGCCAGCAGCCCAGACCCCCGGCAGGGTTTGGGAAACACCATATATTTT.

V usage is TRBV6-5 and J usage is TRBJ1-1, with D unresolved. Germline CDR1 is MNHEY and CDR2 is SVGAGI. Trimming took off 6 bases at V and 6 bases at J, with 14 bases between the two ends. CDR3 length: 13 residues. As DNA, the CDR3 is TGTGCCAGCAGCCGCCCGATAGCGGCTGAAGCTTTCTTT. Translation gives CASSRPIAAEAFF.

The chain has TRBV7-9 and TRBJ2-5; 13 positions agree with TRBD2. Judging by the DNA end, TRBJ2-7 fits better; the J call may be wrong. The CDR3 covers 18 residues. Germline lookup yields CDR1 SEHNR and CDR2 FQNEAQ (reference sequence). The CDR3 reads CASSPRGLAGRTQAEQYF. The CDR3 DNA follows: TGTGCCAGCAGCCCCCGGGGACTAGCGGGACGGACCCAGGCCGAGCAGTACTTC.